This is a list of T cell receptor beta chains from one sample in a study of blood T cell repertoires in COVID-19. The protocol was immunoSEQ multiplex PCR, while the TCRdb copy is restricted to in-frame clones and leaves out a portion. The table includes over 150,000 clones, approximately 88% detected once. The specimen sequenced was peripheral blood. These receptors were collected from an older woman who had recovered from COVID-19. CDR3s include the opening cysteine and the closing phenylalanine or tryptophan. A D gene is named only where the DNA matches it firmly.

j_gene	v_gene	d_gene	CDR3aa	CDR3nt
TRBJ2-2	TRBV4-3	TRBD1	CASSQASQGTGELFF	TGCGCCAGCAGCCAAGCGTCACAGGGGACCGGGGAGCTGTTTTTT
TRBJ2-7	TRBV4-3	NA	CASSQDGVHEQYF	TGCGCCAGCAGCCAAGATGGAGTTCACGAGCAGTACTTC
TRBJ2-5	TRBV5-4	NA	CASSLAGVGETQYF	TGTGCCAGCAGCTTGGCGGGGGTGGGGGAGACCCAGTACTTC
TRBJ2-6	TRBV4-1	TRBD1	CASSKDRASGANVLTF	TGCGCCAGCAGCAAGGACAGGGCATCTGGGGCCAACGTCCTGACTTTC
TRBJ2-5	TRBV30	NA	CAWNLVGETQYF	TGTGCCTGGAATCTAGTCGGGGAGACCCAGTACTTC
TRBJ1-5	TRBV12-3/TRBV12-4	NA	CASSSLRGGQHF	TGTGCCAGCAGTTCCCTCCGGGGGGGGCAGCATTTT
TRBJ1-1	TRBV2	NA	CATPRVQVNTEAFF	TGTGCCACCCCCAGAGTACAGGTGAACACTGAAGCTTTCTTT
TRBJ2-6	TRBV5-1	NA	CASSSEGVPGANVLTF	TGCGCCAGCAGCTCCGAGGGAGTGCCTGGGGCCAACGTCCTGACTTTC
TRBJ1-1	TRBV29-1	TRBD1	CSGIRDRRLNTEAFF	TGCAGCGGGATCCGGGACAGGAGATTGAACACTGAAGCTTTCTTT
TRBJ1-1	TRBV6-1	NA	CASSEARGVGNTEAFF	TGTGCCAGCAGTGAAGCCCGGGGGGTGGGGAACACTGAAGCTTTCTTT
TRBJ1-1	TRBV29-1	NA	CSVEDRRGRVNTEAFF	TGCAGCGTTGAAGATAGGCGGGGAAGGGTGAACACTGAAGCTTTCTTT
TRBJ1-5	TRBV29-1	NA	CSVGGRGSNQPQHF	TGCAGCGTTGGAGGGCGCGGTAGCAATCAGCCCCAGCATTTT
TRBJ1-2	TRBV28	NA	CASSLRGEGGYTF	TGTGCCAGCAGTTTACGAGGGGAGGGTGGCTACACCTTC
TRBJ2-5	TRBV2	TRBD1	CASRQEAGGRETQYF	TGTGCCAGCAGGCAAGAGGCAGGGGGCCGAGAGACCCAGTACTTC
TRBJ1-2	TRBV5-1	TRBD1	CASSLGTGGANYGYTF	TGCGCCAGCAGTTTAGGGACAGGGGGAGCTAACTATGGCTACACCTTC
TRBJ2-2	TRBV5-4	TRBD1	CASSLGSGQGSGTGELFF	TGTGCCAGCAGCTTGGGTTCGGGACAGGGATCAGGCACCGGGGAGCTGTTTTTT
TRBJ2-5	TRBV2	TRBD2	CASSDGSGGAIETQYF	TGTGCCAGCAGTGATGGGAGCGGGGGGGCCATAGAGACCCAGTACTTC
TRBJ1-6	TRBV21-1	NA	CASSKSRQDPRNSPLHF	TGTGCCAGCAGCAAATCCCGACAGGACCCCCGTAATTCACCCCTCCACTTT
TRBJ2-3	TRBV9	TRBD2	CASSVRLAASTDTQYF	TGTGCCAGCAGCGTGCGGCTAGCGGCGTCCACAGATACGCAGTATTTT
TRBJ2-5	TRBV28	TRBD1	CASGKQGALGETQYF	TGTGCCAGCGGAAAACAGGGGGCTTTGGGAGAGACCCAGTACTTC
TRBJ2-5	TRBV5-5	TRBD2	CASSLALAGGQETQYF	TGTGCCAGCAGCTTGGCCTTAGCGGGGGGTCAAGAGACCCAGTACTTC
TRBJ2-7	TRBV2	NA	CASRGLLLTEYEQYF	TGTGCCAGCAGGGGATTACTCTTGACAGAGTACGAGCAGTACTTC
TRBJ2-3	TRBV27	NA	CASSLLASTDTQYF	TGTGCCAGCAGTTTATTAGCCAGCACAGATACGCAGTATTTT
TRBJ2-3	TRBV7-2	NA	CASSLGYREFGDTQYF	TGTGCCAGCAGCTTAGGGTACAGGGAGTTTGGAGATACGCAGTATTTT